This entry is about one T cell receptor (beta chain). Its antigen is currently unknown. This sample was included in a study of CXCR3-negative and CXCR3-positive naive CD8 T cells. This CDR3 contains 15 residues. Germline assignment: CDR1 SGHVS and CDR2 FNYEAQ. Study-level results: Hydrophobicity of TRB CDR3s was greater in CXCR3-positive naive cells than in CXCR3-negative naive cells. Comparably high diversity was seen in both naive subsets, and much lower diversity in memory CD8+ cells.

The libraries of TRB cDNA were prepared using 5' RACE with UMI labels. TCRdb reprocessed the 5' RACE reads and stores each CDR3 protein as one record, lacking DNA. The clone table shows roughly 93,000 distinct CDR3 sequences, with the ten largest holding approximately 1.1%. Specimen: naive CXCR3+ CD8+ T cells from blood. Indicated subset: CD45RO-CCR7+CD27+CD95- naive CD8+ T cells expressing CXCR3 (TNR3+). This rearrangement joins TRBV7-6 to TRBJ2-5; TCRdb's D gene call, TRBD1, goes unchecked for lack of DNA. The TCR sequence derives from a human donor in good health. Some clones in this sample may be carry-over from other donors' samples. The CDR3 sequence: CASTPTGGAGVTQYF.